This T cell receptor beta chain is from a study of cytomegalovirus exposure and HLA in healthy donors. Study background: Early release data held some 80 million unique TCRs from HLA-typed donors. Study conclusions and caveats: The later analysis indicated that the majority of CMV-associated TCR beta chains appeared HLA-restricted. It emerged from a later analysis that several of the most significant clusters appeared to be linked to common viral pathogens.

Trimming left V 3 bases short and J 8 bases short, with 11 bases between. The CDR3 is 13 amino acids. The germline V gene has CDR1 SGHTA and CDR2 FQGNSA. The PCR had 60 Vbeta and 13 Jbeta primers. Measured with immunoSEQ multiplex PCR; TCRdb has only the in-frame clones, and not every one. The data show approximately 75,000 clones, roughly 75% seen once. As concerns this clone: Its specificity is not known.

This sequence originates from a male donor in good health and CMV-seronegative. The V call is TRBV7-2, the J call TRBJ1-3; a possible D gene is TRBD1 (5 bases). The sequenced sample was PBMCs. CDR3 sequence: CASSFRVLDTIYF. The CDR3 DNA follows: TGTGCCAGCAGCTTCAGGGTCTTGGACACCATATATTTT.